The rows below give T cell receptor beta chains drawn from one sample of a study of long-term antiretroviral therapy in people with HIV. TCRdb's copy holds only in-frame clones and misses some; the assay was immunoSEQ multiplex PCR. The table records about 20,000 clones, more than 80% of them present only once. Specimen: unsorted PBMCs, collected less than 6 years after starting antiretroviral therapy. Receptors originate from a man aged 25 to 45 with HIV. CDR3s include the opening cysteine and the closing phenylalanine or tryptophan. The D gene is left open where the match is weak. Expanded clones are given a class, and other clones once, few, many or no size at all.

V gene,J gene,D gene,clone size,CDR3 DNA,CDR3 protein
TRBV4-3,TRBJ1-2,.,.,TGCGCCAGCAGCCAAGACCGGGACGGTCACTATGGCTACACCTTC,CASSQDRDGHYGYTF
TRBV27,TRBJ2-7,TRBD1,.,TGTGCCAGCACTCCTTTCCCCGGGACAGACTACGAGCAGTACTTC,CASTPFPGTDYEQYF
TRBV9,TRBJ2-1,.,.,TGTGCCAGCAGCGGTATCGGACGGCTGTACAGGGATGAGCAGTTCTTC,CASSGIGRLYRDEQFF
TRBV5-6,TRBJ2-3,.,.,TGTGCCAGCAGCTCTCCGGTAGAGCGGGGCACAGATACGCAGTATTTT,CASSSPVERGTDTQYF
TRBV18,TRBJ2-5,.,.,TGTGCCAGCTCCCCCGGACAGAGACAAGAGACCCAGTACTTC,CASSPGQRQETQYF
TRBV11-2,TRBJ1-2,.,.,TGTGCCAGCAGCTTAGATCGTGATGGGGCTGGCTACACCTTC,CASSLDRDGAGYTF
TRBV25-1,TRBJ2-5,TRBD2,.,TGTGCCAGCAGTGCCCGACTAGCCGAGACCCAGTACTTC,CASSARLAETQYF
TRBV6-6,TRBJ1-1,.,.,TGTGCCAGCAGTTACGGGGCGGCGCCTATGAACACTGAAGCTTTCTTT,CASSYGAAPMNTEAFF
TRBV5-6,TRBJ1-1,.,.,TGTGCCAGCAGCCTGGGACTCACGAACACTGAAGCTTTCTTT,CASSLGLTNTEAFF
TRBV27,TRBJ1-3,.,once,TGTGCCAGCGGGGTAGACCCCTCTGGAAACACCATATATTTT,CASGVDPSGNTIYF
TRBV23-1,TRBJ2-4,TRBD1,.,TGCGCCAGCAGTCATCTGGGACAGCCACGCTTGGACATTCAGTACTTC,CASSHLGQPRLDIQYF
TRBV7-9,TRBJ2-3,TRBD1,.,TGTGCCAGCAGCGCCCAGACAGGGTATGACACAGATACGCAGTATTTT,CASSAQTGYDTDTQYF
TRBV18,TRBJ1-1,.,.,TGTGCCAGCTCATCTACGTCCCCGTCAGAAGCTTTCTTT,CASSSTSPSEAFF
TRBV19,TRBJ1-2,.,few,TGTGCCAGTAATTTGGGCTATGGCTACACCTTC,CASNLGYGYTF
TRBV5-1,TRBJ2-7,.,.,TGCGCCAGCAGCTTCGAGGGCGGCGAGCAGTACTTC,CASSFEGGEQYF
TRBV7-9,TRBJ2-2,.,.,TGTGCCAGCAGCCCAACAGCCACCGGGGAGCTGTTTTTT,CASSPTATGELFF
TRBV6-1,TRBJ2-7,.,.,TGTGCCAGCATCCCCAGGGCCAACTCCTACGAGCAGTACTTC,CASIPRANSYEQYF
TRBV4-3,TRBJ2-7,.,once,TGCGCCAGCAGCCAAGATTTGGGGTCATCCTACGAGCAGTACTTC,CASSQDLGSSYEQYF
TRBV5-1,TRBJ2-5,.,.,TGCGCCAGCAGCTTGAGTGAGACCCAGTACTTC,CASSLSETQYF
TRBV4-3,TRBJ2-1,.,.,TGCGCCAGCAGCCAAGATTTTATCCTAGCGCAGAGCTCCTACAATGAGCAGTTCTTC,CASSQDFILAQSSYNEQFF
TRBV6-1,TRBJ2-3,TRBD2,few,TGTGCCAGCAGTGAACTAGCGGGGGGGCCAGATACGCAGTATTTT,CASSELAGGPDTQYF
TRBV5-1,TRBJ2-2,TRBD2,.,TGCGCCAGCAGCGTGCTAGCGGGAAAGGCCGGGGAGCTGTTTTTT,CASSVLAGKAGELFF
TRBV19,TRBJ1-5,.,.,TGTGCCAGTACCCTAGACAGTTTCCAGCCCCAGCATTTT,CASTLDSFQPQHF
TRBV7-9,TRBJ2-3,.,few,TGTGCCGGGGGACTGAACCCAGCGGATACGCAGTATTTT,CAGGLNPADTQYF
TRBV9,TRBJ1-1,.,few,TGTGCCAGCGGAACAGTTAACACTGAAGCTTTCTTT,CASGTVNTEAFF
TRBV28,TRBJ2-7,TRBD1,.,TGTGCCAGCAGAAAAAGGGACAGGCGTTACGAGCAGTACTTC,CASRKRDRRYEQYF
TRBV5-8,TRBJ1-4,.,.,TGTGCCACCACCCGCGGGGAAGAAAAACTGTTTTTT,CATTRGEEKLFF
TRBV6-4,TRBJ1-6,.,.,TGTGCCAGCAGCGTCACCCCAGGGAACTCACCCCTCCACTTT,CASSVTPGNSPLHF
TRBV6-5,TRBJ2-1,.,few,TGTGCCAGCAGTTACGGCAATGAGCAGTTCTTC,CASSYGNEQFF
TRBV27,TRBJ2-1,.,once,TGTGCCAGCAGTTTGGGGGTCAGCTCCTACAATGAGCAGTTCTTC,CASSLGVSSYNEQFF
TRBV6-6,TRBJ1-1,TRBD1,.,TGTGCCAGCAGTGCTCAGGGGGCGAGCACTGAAGCTTTCTTT,CASSAQGASTEAFF
TRBV14,TRBJ1-1,.,.,TGTGCCAGCAGCCAGGGGGGGTGGAGTACTGAAGCTTTCTTT,CASSQGGWSTEAFF
TRBV11-1,TRBJ2-3,.,.,TGTGCCAGCAGCTTCCGGGACACCGGCACAGATACGCAGTATTTT,CASSFRDTGTDTQYF
TRBV11-2,TRBJ2-7,.,once,TGTGCCAGCAGCCTACGGACTACCTCCTACGAGCAGTACTTC,CASSLRTTSYEQYF
TRBV27,TRBJ1-6,TRBD1,.,TGTGCCAGCAGTTTTCTGACAGGGGGCGATTCACCCCTCCACTTT,CASSFLTGGDSPLHF
TRBV6-4,TRBJ2-1,TRBD2,.,TGTGCCAGCAGTTCTGCTAGCGGGAGGGCCTACAATGAGCAGTTCTTC,CASSSASGRAYNEQFF
TRBV4-2,TRBJ2-7,.,.,TGTGCCAGCAGCCAAGTTAACAGCGCGGTGTCATACGAGCAGTACTTC,CASSQVNSAVSYEQYF
TRBV2,TRBJ2-5,.,.,TGTGCCAGCGGGGGTCCTAAAGGGACCCAGTACTTC,CASGGPKGTQYF
TRBV6-5,TRBJ2-5,.,.,TGTGCCAGCAGTGCGGGACACATGTACCAAGAGACCCAGTACTTC,CASSAGHMYQETQYF
TRBV4-3,TRBJ1-5,.,few,TGCGCCAGCAGCCAAGGACAACAGAATCAGCCCCAGCATTTT,CASSQGQQNQPQHF
TRBV11-2,TRBJ1-4,.,.,TGTGCCAGCAGCTTAGAACCCCCCGGGGCGAATGAAAAACTGTTTTTT,CASSLEPPGANEKLFF
TRBV2,TRBJ2-5,TRBD1,.,TGTGCCAGCAAACCGGGGACAGGGCTTGAGACCCAGTACTTC,CASKPGTGLETQYF
TRBV27,TRBJ2-5,TRBD1,.,TGTGCCAGCAGTTCCTGGGACAGGGGGCAAGAGACCCAGTACTTC,CASSSWDRGQETQYF
TRBV18,TRBJ2-7,TRBD1,large,TGTGCCAGCTCACCTACAGGGGGCGGCGAGCAGTACTTC,CASSPTGGGEQYF
TRBV5-4,TRBJ1-1,.,.,TGTGCCAGCAGCTTGGGGCGGACAGCTTTGGAAACTGAAGCTTTCTTT,CASSLGRTALETEAFF
TRBV28,TRBJ1-5,.,.,TGTGCCAGCAGGTATCAGGGAAGCCAGCCCCAGCATTTT,CASRYQGSQPQHF
TRBV2,TRBJ2-1,TRBD2,.,TGTGCCAGCAGTGAAGCGCAGTTAGCGGGAGCGAATGAGCAGTTCTTC,CASSEAQLAGANEQFF